The subject of this entry is one TCR beta chain. Germline-derived CDR1 and CDR2 are SQVTM and ANQGSEA. There are 11 residues in the CDR3. This record belongs to a study of technical replicates of blood from a few donors. Measured with immunoSEQ multiplex PCR; TCRdb has only the in-frame clones, and not every one. Of 65,000 to 85,000 clones detected, about 96% appear once; the ten largest clones hold less than 0.35%. The receptor was derived from a human donor in good health. The genes are TRBV29-1 and TRBJ2-5; TRBD1 agrees at 7 bases. TRBJ2-7 matches the DNA end more closely, so the J call is doubtful. The sequencing input was T cells isolated from PBMCs. The CDR3, as DNA: TGCAGCGTTGTGGGGACAGCCGAGCAGTACTTC. This gives the protein CSVVGTAEQYF.